The 20 T cell receptor beta chains below were found in one sample sequenced in a study of blood T cell repertoires in COVID-19. Clones were sequenced by immunoSEQ multiplex PCR, and TCRdb holds only the in-frame ones, with some missing. Among more than 350,000 clones listed, 88% were seen once. The specimen was PBMCs or T cells enriched from blood (not recorded which). Receptors were obtained from a woman in her late teens or twenties who had been exposed to COVID-19.

V and J are TRBV9 and TRBJ2-1; 8 nucleotides match TRBD2. Germline loops: CDR1 SGDLS, CDR2 YYNGEE. V gave up 2 bases and J gave up 7 bases; unmatched junction bases: 8. The CDR3 has 15 amino acids. The CDR3 reads CASSVSGGPGNEQFF. As DNA, the CDR3 is TGTGCCAGCAGCGTCAGCGGGGGCCCTGGGAATGAGCAGTTCTTC.

This clone showed up just once. J is TRBJ2-3 and V is TRBV11-2; possibly TRBD2 for D (6 bases). The germline gives CDR1 SGHAT, CDR2 FQNNGV. Trimming took 5 bases from V and 1 from J, leaving 16 bases between them. The CDR3 loop spans 16 amino acids. The CDR3 DNA follows: TGTGCCAGCAGCCGTCTGTTGGCTAGCGGCACAGATACGCAGTATTTT. It encodes CASSRLLASGTDTQYF.

The V gene is TRBV20-1, the J gene TRBJ2-1; 12 positions agree with TRBD1. V lost 3 bases and J lost 10; bases outside the gene matches: 7. The CDR3 is 14 residues long. Germline CDR1 DFQATT, CDR2 SNEGSKA (reference sequence). CDR3 protein: CSASHSGTGGEQFF. The CDR3, as DNA: TGCAGTGCTAGTCACTCCGGGACAGGGGGCGAGCAGTTCTTC.

The rearrangement uses TRBV28 and TRBJ2-7; D not certain. The CDR3 consists of 11 residues. Trimming took 0 bases from V and 8 from J, leaving 5 bases between them. Germline values: CDR1 MDHEN, CDR2 SYDVKM. CDR3 nucleotides: TGTGCCAGCAGTTTATGGGGCCAGCAGTACTTC. Translating it yields CASSLWGQQYF.

In nucleotides, the CDR3 is TGTGCCAGTACGGACAGGGATGGCTACACCTTC. Protein: CASTDRDGYTF. The chain uses TRBV19 and TRBJ1-2; 8 bases agree with TRBD1. In germline, CDR1 is LNHDA, CDR2 SQIVND (reference sequence). This CDR3 is built from 11 residues. V was clipped by 7 bases and J by 6 bases; unmatched bases: 1.

This rearrangement joins TRBV9 to TRBJ1-6; no clear D gene. CDR3 size: 16 residues. Germline values: CDR1 SGDLS, CDR2 YYNGEE. V was cut by 4 bases and J by 0 bases, with 11 bases left in between. The CDR3 DNA is TGTGCCAGCAGCACCGACATGGCCTCCTATAATTCACCCCTCCACTTT. Its protein product is CASSTDMASYNSPLHF.

The chain joins TRBV5-1 to TRBJ2-7; 10 positions match TRBD2. Trimming at V came to 0 bases and at J to 7 bases, leaving 10 bases not matched to a gene. Germline V CDR1 and CDR2: SGHRS, YFSETQ. The CDR3 is 16 amino acids. CDR3 in amino acids: CASSLGLAGGWLEQYF. CDR3 coding DNA: TGCGCCAGCAGCTTGGGGTTAGCGGGGGGCTGGCTTGAGCAGTACTTC.

The chain combines TRBV3-1 (or the pseudogene TRBV3-2) with TRBJ1-1, with 7 bases fitting TRBD1. The germline V gene has CDR1 LGHDT and CDR2 YNNKEL (reference sequence). The ends lost 3 bases at V and 2 bases at J; junction bases unmatched: 6. The CDR3 extends over 15 amino acids. The CDR3 DNA reads as TGTGCCAGCAGCCATGAGGGACAGCGTAACACTGAAGCTTTCTTT. It translates to CASSHEGQRNTEAFF.

The chain carries TRBV6-6 and TRBJ1-2; D perhaps matches TRBD1 (5 bases). The germline V and J ends were trimmed by 5 bases and 8 bases, with 21 bases remaining between them. The CDR3 extends over 15 amino acids. From germline, CDR1 is MNHNY and CDR2 SVGAGI (reference sequence). The CDR3 DNA reads TGTGCCAGCAGTCAAACAGGCGACAGACATTGGGGCTACACCTTC. Its translation is CASSQTGDRHWGYTF.

V usage is TRBV12-3 or TRBV12-4 and J usage is TRBJ2-1, with D unresolved. V shed 3 bases and J shed 10 bases, with 7 bases lying between them. This CDR3 contains 11 residues. The CDR3: CASSFLMEQFF. In DNA, the CDR3 is TGTGCCAGCAGTTTTCTAATGGAGCAGTTCTTC.

This chain joins TRBV9 and TRBJ2-3; 11 bases align to TRBD2. There are 14 residues in the CDR3. The germline gives CDR1 SGDLS, CDR2 YYNGEE. After removal of 5 bases from V and 7 bases from J, the junction contained 6 bases not matched to a gene. The CDR3: CASSKTSGTNTQYF. DNA for the CDR3: TGTGCCAGCAGTAAGACTAGCGGGACAAATACGCAGTATTTT.

The rearrangement uses TRBV19 and TRBJ1-1, with 7 positions matching TRBD1. Per the germline V gene, CDR1 is LNHDA and CDR2 is SQIVND (reference sequence). The CDR3 is 14 residues long. Trimming cost V 9 bases and J 2 bases; bases outside gene matches: 9. The chain's CDR3 is CARVQGDLNTEAFF. The CDR3 DNA is TGTGCCAGAGTTCAGGGGGACCTAAACACTGAAGCTTTCTTT.

V usage is TRBV29-1 and J usage is TRBJ2-3; 7 bases align to TRBD1. Germline CDR1 and CDR2: SQVTM and ANQGSEA. CDR3 size: 13 residues. Trimming took 4 bases from V and 4 from J; bases not matched to a gene: 5. In DNA form, the CDR3 reads TGCAGCGTTGGAAAGGGGGCGGCAGATACGCAGTATTTT. Its protein is CSVGKGAADTQYF.

This clone was seen a few times. This chain uses TRBV28 with TRBJ1-5; the D is unclear. Trimming cost V 2 bases and J 4 bases, with 18 bases left between them. The CDR3 contains 17 residues. CDR1 and CDR2 from the germline V gene are MDHEN and SYDVKM. CDR3 sequence reads: CASSLDPELRRNQPQHF. The CDR3 bases are TGTGCCAGCAGTTTAGATCCGGAGCTGCGCCGGAATCAGCCCCAGCATTTT.

The chain links TRBV3-1 (or the pseudogene TRBV3-2) to TRBJ2-5; 9 positions agree with TRBD1. The germline CDR1 and CDR2 sequences are LGHDT and YNNKEL (reference sequence). This CDR3 has 14 amino acids. Trimming cost V 8 bases and J 0 bases; bases outside gene matches: 4. The CDR3 region has the DNA TGTGCCAGCTCCGGGACAGGGAACCAAGAGACCCAGTACTTC. It yields the protein CASSGTGNQETQYF.

The chain links TRBV2 to TRBJ2-1; 9 bases match TRBD2. Germline V gene lookup returns CDR1 SNHLY and CDR2 FYNNEI. Trimming took 3 bases from V and 9 from J; bases not matched to a gene: 6. The CDR3 consists of 14 residues. In nucleotides, the CDR3 is TGTGCCAGCAGTGAGCTGATAGCGGGAGTTGAGCAGTTCTTC. This gives the protein CASSELIAGVEQFF.

This clone showed up just once. V and J are TRBV18 and TRBJ2-6, with TRBD2 as a possible D gene (6 bases). The CDR3 consists of 16 residues. CDR1 is KGHSH, CDR2 LQKENI, per germline. Trimming cost V 1 base and J 4 bases, with 11 bases left between them. The CDR3 region has the DNA TGTGCCAGCTCACCACGGTCGGCGGGAGGGGCCAACGTCCTGACTTTC. This translates into CASSPRSAGGANVLTF.

The chain links TRBV2 to TRBJ1-6; D is perhaps TRBD1 (5 bases). This CDR3 region has 16 residues. Germline V gene data show CDR1 as SNHLY and CDR2 as FYNNEI. V was trimmed by 2 bases and J by 4 bases, leaving 12 bases between them. CDR3 sequence (DNA): TGTGCCAGCAGTGAAAGGGGCAGCGCTTATAATTCACCCCTCCACTTT. It is translated as CASSERGSAYNSPLHF.

V usage is TRBV5-5 and J usage is TRBJ2-2, with 7 bases fitting TRBD2. Unmatched junction bases numbered 3, after V lost 5 bases and J lost 2 bases. The CDR3 is made up of 14 amino acids. Germline-derived CDR1 and CDR2 are SGHKS and YYEKEE (reference sequence). The CDR3 spells CASRAGVNTGELFF. Here the CDR3 DNA reads TGTGCCAGCAGGGCGGGAGTTAACACCGGGGAGCTGTTTTTT.

This chain joins TRBV11-1 and TRBJ2-7; 11 nucleotides agree with TRBD2. This CDR3 is 15 amino acids long. Germline V gene lookup returns CDR1 SGHAT and CDR2 FQDESV (reference sequence). With 5 bases clipped from V and 4 bases from J, the junction kept 7 bases outside the gene matches. The CDR3 reads CASSRTTSGGYEQYF. The CDR3 DNA follows: TGTGCCAGCAGCCGGACCACTAGCGGGGGATACGAGCAGTACTTC.